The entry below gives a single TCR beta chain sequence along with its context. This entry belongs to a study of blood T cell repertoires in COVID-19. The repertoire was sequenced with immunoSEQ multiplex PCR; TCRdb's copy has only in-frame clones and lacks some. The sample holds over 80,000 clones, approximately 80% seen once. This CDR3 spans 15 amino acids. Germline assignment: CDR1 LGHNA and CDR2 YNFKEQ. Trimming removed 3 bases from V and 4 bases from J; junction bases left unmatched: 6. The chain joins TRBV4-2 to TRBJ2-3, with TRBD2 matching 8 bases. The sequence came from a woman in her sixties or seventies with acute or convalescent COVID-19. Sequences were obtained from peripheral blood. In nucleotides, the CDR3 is TGTGCCAGCAGCCACGCGGGGGGAAACTCAGATACGCAGTATTTT. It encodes CASSHAGGNSDTQYF.